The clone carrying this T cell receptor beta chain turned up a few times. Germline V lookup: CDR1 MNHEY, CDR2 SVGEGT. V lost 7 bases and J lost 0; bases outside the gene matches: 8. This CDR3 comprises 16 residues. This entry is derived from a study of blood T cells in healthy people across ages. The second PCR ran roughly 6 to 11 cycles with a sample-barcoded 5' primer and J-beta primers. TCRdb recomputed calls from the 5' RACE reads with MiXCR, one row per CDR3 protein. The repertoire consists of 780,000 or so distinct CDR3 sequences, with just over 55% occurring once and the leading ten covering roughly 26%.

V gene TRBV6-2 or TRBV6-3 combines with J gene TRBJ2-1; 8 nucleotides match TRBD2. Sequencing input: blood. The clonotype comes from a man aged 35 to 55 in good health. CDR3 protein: CASTQVSGNSYNEQFF. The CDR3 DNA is TGTGCCAGCACCCAAGTTAGCGGGAACTCCTACAATGAGCAGTTCTTC.